This T cell receptor beta chain was profiled in a study of OX40 agonist ivuxolimab in advanced cancers. Looked up from germline, CDR1 is MGHRA and CDR2 is YSYEKL. This CDR3 is 17 amino acids long. Trimming stripped 1 base from V and 5 bases from J, with 20 bases between. Data came from immunoSEQ multiplex PCR; TCRdb stores just in-frame clones and leaves some out. In the table there are about 30,000 clones, 87% of which are singletons. The sequence was obtained from an adult with an advanced solid tumor such as melanoma, head and neck, liver or kidney cancer. The sequenced sample was CD4+ or CD8+ T cells sorted from blood, obtained in a trial of the OX40 agonist ivuxolimab. The J gene is TRBJ2-5, the V gene TRBV4-1, with D maybe TRBD2 (6 bases). CDR3 loop: CASSQGTLGGGVETQYF. The DNA for the CDR3 is TGCGCCAGCAGCCAAGGCACCTTGGGAGGTGGTGTGGAGACCCAGTACTTC.